The text below deals with one T cell receptor beta chain. Its antigen remains unknown. The germline V gene encodes CDR1 SNHLY and CDR2 FYNNEI. The CDR3 spans 11 residues. V lost 8 bases and J 6 bases, leaving 8 bases between the germline ends. This entry belongs to a study of T cells in Graves' hyperthyroidism and ophthalmopathy. Amplified regions were TCR beta CDR3 sequences from RNA transcripts. When the TCR CDR3 underwent first-round RT-PCR, the HTBI primer set was used. TCRdb itself ran the multiplex PCR reads through MiXCR, one entry per CDR3 protein. This table holds about 610,000 distinct CDR3 sequences, approximately 15% found once. Whole-study results and caveats: A model using 13 V-J features told ophthalmopathy apart from stable hyperthyroidism. Most expanded thyroid clonotypes above 0.001 recurred in blood.

Material for sequencing was blood. This chain links TRBV2 with TRBJ2-1; D is possibly TRBD1 or TRBD2 (5 bases each). This clonotype was obtained from a woman in her thirties or forties with Graves' ophthalmopathy. The CDR3 spells CASRDVNEQFF. CDR3 nucleotide sequence: TGTGCCAGCCGGGACGTCAATGAGCAGTTCTTC. The entire variable domain, with the rest obtained from reference TRBV2 and TRBJ2-1, is as follows: EPEVTQTPSHQVTQMGQEVILRCVPISNHLYFYWYRQILGQKVEFLVSFYNNEISEKSEIFDDQFSVERPDGSNFTLKIRSTKLEDSAMYFCASRDVNEQFFGPGTRLTVL.